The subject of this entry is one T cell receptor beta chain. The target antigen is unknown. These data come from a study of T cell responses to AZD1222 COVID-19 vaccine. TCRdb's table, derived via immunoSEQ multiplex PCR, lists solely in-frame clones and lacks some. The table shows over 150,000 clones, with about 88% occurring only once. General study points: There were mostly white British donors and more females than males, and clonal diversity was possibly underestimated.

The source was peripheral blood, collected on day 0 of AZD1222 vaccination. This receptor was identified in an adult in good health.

The CDR3 nucleotides are TGTGCCATCAGCCTGACTAGCGGGGGAACCTACGAGCAGTACTTC. Its translation is CAISLTSGGTYEQYF. The chain combines TRBV10-3 with TRBJ2-7; 12 nucleotides agree with TRBD2. The germline gives CDR1 ENHRY, CDR2 SYGVKD. This CDR3 has 15 residues. With 6 bases clipped from V and 2 bases from J, the junction kept 5 bases outside the gene matches.